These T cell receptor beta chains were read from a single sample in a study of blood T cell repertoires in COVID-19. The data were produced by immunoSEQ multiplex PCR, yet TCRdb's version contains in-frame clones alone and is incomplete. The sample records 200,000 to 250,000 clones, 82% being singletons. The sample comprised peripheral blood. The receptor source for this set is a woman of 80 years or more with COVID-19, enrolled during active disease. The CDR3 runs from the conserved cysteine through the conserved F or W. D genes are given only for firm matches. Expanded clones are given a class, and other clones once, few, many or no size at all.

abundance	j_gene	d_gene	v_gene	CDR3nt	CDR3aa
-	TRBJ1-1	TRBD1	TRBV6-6	TGTGCCAGCAGTTACTTGGGACAGGGGGAAGACACTGAAGCTTTCTTT	CASSYLGQGEDTEAFF
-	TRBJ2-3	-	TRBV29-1	TGCAGCGTTGAAAAGGGGGCAGATACGCAGTATTTT	CSVEKGADTQYF
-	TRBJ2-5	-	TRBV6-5	TGTGCCAGCAAGGGACACACAAAAGAGACCCAGTACTTC	CASKGHTKETQYF
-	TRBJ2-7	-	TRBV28	TGTGCCAGCTGCCTGATTAGCTCCTACGAGCAGTACTTC	CASCLISSYEQYF
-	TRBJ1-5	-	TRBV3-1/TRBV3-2	TGTGCCAGCAGCCAAGCAGGGTTGGGCAATCAGCCCCAGCATTTT	CASSQAGLGNQPQHF
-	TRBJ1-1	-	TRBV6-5	TGTGCCAGCAGTTATGAGGCCAACACTGAAGCTTTCTTT	CASSYEANTEAFF
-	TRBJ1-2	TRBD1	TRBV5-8	TGTGCCAGCAGCTCGGGACAGCAAAATGGCTACACCTTC	CASSSGQQNGYTF
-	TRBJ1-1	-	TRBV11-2	TGTGCCAGCAGCTTACTAGAGGTCACTGAAGCTTTCTTT	CASSLLEVTEAFF
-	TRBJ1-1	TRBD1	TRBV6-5	TGTGCCAGCAGTTACTCCGGGACAGCTGAAGCTTTCTTT	CASSYSGTAEAFF
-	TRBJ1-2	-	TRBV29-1	TGCAGCGTACTCAGGGGAGTGTGGAATGGCTACACCTTC	CSVLRGVWNGYTF
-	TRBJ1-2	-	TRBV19	TGTGCCAGCGCAACCGGCTATGGCTACACCTTC	CASATGYGYTF
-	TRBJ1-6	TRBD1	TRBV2	TGTGCCAGCGGGACAGCCGTCCGGGTTAATTCACCCCTCCACTTT	CASGTAVRVNSPLHF
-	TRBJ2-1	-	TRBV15	TGTGCCACCAGCAGAGAAGGAGTGGCGGACTCCTACAATGAGCAGTTCTTC	CATSREGVADSYNEQFF
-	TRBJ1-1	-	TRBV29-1	TGCAGCGTTGCGAGGGCCCTGAACACTGAAGCTTTCTTT	CSVARALNTEAFF
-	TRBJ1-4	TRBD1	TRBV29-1	TGCAGCGTTGGGGGAAGGACAGGGGATAATGAAAAACTGTTTTTT	CSVGGRTGDNEKLFF
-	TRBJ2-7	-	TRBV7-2	TGTGCCAGCAGCCAGGAGGGCCTCGGTCACTACGAGCAGTACTTC	CASSQEGLGHYEQYF
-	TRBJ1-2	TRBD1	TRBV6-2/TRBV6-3	TGTGCCAGCAGCCGGGACAGGGGTCAATCTAACTATGGCTACACCTTC	CASSRDRGQSNYGYTF
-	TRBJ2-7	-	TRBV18	TGTGCCAGCTCACCGGCTTACAGGGTTTACGAGCAGTACTTC	CASSPAYRVYEQYF
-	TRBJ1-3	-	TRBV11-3	TGTGCCAGCAGCTTGACAGCTGGAAACACCATATATTTT	CASSLTAGNTIYF
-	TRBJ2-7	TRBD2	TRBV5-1	TGCGCCAGCAGCTTGGTGGTAGCGGGGAGCTACGAGCAGTACTTC	CASSLVVAGSYEQYF
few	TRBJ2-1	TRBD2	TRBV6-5	TGTGCCAGCAGCCGCGGGAGGGCCGTGAATGAGCAGTTCTTC	CASSRGRAVNEQFF
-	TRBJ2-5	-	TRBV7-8	TGTGCCAGCAGCTGGGGGAGGGGGAGCCAAGAGACCCAGTACTTC	CASSWGRGSQETQYF
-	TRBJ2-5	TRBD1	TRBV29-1	TGCAGCGTCGAGGGCAGGGGGGAGACCCAGTACTTC	CSVEGRGETQYF
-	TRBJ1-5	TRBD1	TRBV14	TGTGCCAGCAGCCTCACAGGGGGGGGTCAGCCCCAGCATTTT	CASSLTGGGQPQHF
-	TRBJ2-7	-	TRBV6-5	TGTGCCAGCACCAGGGGCGCTAACTCCTACGAGCAGTACTTC	CASTRGANSYEQYF
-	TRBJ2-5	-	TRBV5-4	TGTGCCAGCGCAAGAACAGGAAAAGAGACCCAGTACTTC	CASARTGKETQYF
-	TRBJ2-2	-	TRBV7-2	TGTGCCAGCAGCCCCATCAGGGGCACCGGGGAGCTGTTTTTT	CASSPIRGTGELFF
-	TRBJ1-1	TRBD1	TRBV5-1	TGCGCCAGCAGCTCAAATTCACAGGGGGCCACTGAAGCTTTCTTT	CASSSNSQGATEAFF
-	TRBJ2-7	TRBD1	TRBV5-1	TGCGCCAGCAGCCCCGGGACAGCCCCCTCCGAGCAGTACTTC	CASSPGTAPSEQYF
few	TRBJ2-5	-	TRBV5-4	TGTGCCAGCAGCTTGCCGGGAGTAGCAGAGACCCAGTACTTC	CASSLPGVAETQYF
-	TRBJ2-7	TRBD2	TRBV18	TGTGCCAGCTCATCCTACAGCGGGAGCTACGAGCAGTACTTC	CASSSYSGSYEQYF
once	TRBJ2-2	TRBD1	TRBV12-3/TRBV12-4	TGTGCCAGCAGCAGGGGGTCCGGGGAGCTGTTTTTT	CASSRGSGELFF
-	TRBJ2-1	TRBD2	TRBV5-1	TGCGCCAGCAGCTTGCTTAGCGGGGGGGGCAATGAGCAGTTCTTC	CASSLLSGGGNEQFF
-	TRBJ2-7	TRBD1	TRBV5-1	TGCGCCAGCAGCTTGCGGGACAGATCCTACGAGCAGTACTTC	CASSLRDRSYEQYF
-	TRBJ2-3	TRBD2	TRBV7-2	TGTGCCAGCAGCTTAGTTGGACTAGCGGGAGGTACGCAGTATTTT	CASSLVGLAGGTQYF
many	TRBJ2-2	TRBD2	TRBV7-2	TGTGCCAGCAGCTTAGGCCCTAGCGGGAGGGCGGGCGCCGGGGAGCTGTTTTTT	CASSLGPSGRAGAGELFF
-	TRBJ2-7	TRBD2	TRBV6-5	TGTGCCAGTCGGACTAGCGGGAGTTACGAGCAGTACTTC	CASRTSGSYEQYF
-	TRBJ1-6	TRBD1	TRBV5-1	TGCGCCAGCAGCTCCAGGACAGGGGGCTTCTATTCACCCCTCCACTTT	CASSSRTGGFYSPLHF
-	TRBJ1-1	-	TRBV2	TGTGCCAGCTCGCAGGGGCGGAACACTGAAGCTTTCTTT	CASSQGRNTEAFF
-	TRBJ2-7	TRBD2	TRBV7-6	TGTGCCAGCCAGCTTGCGCCGGGGAGGGGACTCTACGAGCAGTACTTC	CASQLAPGRGLYEQYF